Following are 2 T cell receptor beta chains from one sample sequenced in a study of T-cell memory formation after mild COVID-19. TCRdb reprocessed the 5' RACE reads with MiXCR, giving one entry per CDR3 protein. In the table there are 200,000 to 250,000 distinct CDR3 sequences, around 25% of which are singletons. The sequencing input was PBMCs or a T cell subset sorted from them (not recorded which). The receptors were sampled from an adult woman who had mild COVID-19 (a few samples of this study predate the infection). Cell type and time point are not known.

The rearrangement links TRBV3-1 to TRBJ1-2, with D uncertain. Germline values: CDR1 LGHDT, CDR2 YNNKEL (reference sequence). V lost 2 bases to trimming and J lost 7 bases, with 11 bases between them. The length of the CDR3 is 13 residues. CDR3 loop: CASSQPASRGYTF. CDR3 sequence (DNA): TGTGCCAGCAGCCAACCGGCCTCCCGTGGCTACACCTTC.

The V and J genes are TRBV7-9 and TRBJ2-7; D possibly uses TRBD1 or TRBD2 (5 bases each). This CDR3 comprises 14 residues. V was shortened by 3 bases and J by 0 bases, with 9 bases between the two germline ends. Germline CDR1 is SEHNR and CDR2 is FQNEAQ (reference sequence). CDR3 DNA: TGTGCCAGCAGCTTCGGGGCCTACTCCTACGAGCAGTACTTC. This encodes CASSFGAYSYEQYF.